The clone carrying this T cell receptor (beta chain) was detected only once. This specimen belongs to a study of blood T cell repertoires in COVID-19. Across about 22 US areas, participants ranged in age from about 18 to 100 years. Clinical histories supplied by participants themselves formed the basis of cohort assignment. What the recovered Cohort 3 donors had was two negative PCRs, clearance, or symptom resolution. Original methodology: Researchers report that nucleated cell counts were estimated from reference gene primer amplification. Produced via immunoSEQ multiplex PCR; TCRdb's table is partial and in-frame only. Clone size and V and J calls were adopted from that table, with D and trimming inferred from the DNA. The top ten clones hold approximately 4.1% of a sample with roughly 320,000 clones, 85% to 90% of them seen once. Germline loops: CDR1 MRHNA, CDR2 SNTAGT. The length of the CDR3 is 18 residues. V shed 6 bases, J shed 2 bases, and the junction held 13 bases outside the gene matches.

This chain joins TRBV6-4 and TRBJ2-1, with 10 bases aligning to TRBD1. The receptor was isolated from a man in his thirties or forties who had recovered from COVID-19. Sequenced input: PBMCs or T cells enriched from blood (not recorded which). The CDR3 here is CASRRTGGESGTYNEQFF. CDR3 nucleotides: TGTGCCAGCAGGAGGACAGGGGGGGAATCGGGGACCTACAATGAGCAGTTCTTC.